This is a list of T cell receptor beta chains from one sample in a study of human T cells and chemical hapten exposure. Via MiXCR, TCRdb re-called the RACE reads, giving one row per CDR3 protein. The sample carries about 98,000 distinct CDR3 sequences, 10% to 13% recorded once. Source: whole blood, taken in connection with sensitization to the hapten diphenylcyclopropenone (DPC). The receptors stem from a woman aged 55-69 years with alopecia areata. Some clones in this sample may be carry-over from other donors' samples. CDR3s include the opening cysteine and the closing phenylalanine or tryptophan.

>TRBJ2-3|TRBV20-1
CSARPAGGFSTQYF
>TRBJ1-5|TRBV6-6
CASSGYGTTRLGQPQHF
>TRBJ1-5|TRBV5-6
CASSLTGGYNQPQHF
>TRBJ1-1|TRBV4-1
CASSSLGGNEAFF
>TRBJ2-7|TRBV16
CASSYGTGEQYF
>TRBJ1-6|TRBV20-1
CSARDAAGWNSPLHF
>TRBJ1-5|TRBV19
CASAGGNSNQPQHF
>TRBJ1-1|TRBV7-3
CASSSARDTEAFF
>TRBJ2-3|TRBV29-1
CSARTGADTQYF
>TRBJ2-5|TRBV6-5
CASSYLAGGGKETQYF
>TRBJ2-3|TRBV5-6
CASSRGASRGDTQYF
>TRBJ2-1|TRBV12-3/TRBV12-4
CASSLDGQGRNEQFF
>TRBJ2-5|TRBV3-1
CASSQDLNPETQYF
>TRBJ1-4|TRBV6-5
CASRLGTGAEKLFF
>TRBJ2-1|TRBV6-6
CASSTPPGTTSYNEQFF
>TRBJ2-7|TRBV19
CASSMTGGTYEQYF
>TRBJ1-4|TRBV5-6
CASSFGAGVWGEKLFF
>TRBJ2-5|TRBV11-2
CASSLAPGQGARVETQYF
>TRBJ2-5|TRBV11-2
CASSRATLVGETQYF
>TRBJ1-1|TRBV4-1
CASSQATQGETEAFF
>TRBJ1-2|TRBV20-1
CSATSGTSEGYGYTF
>TRBJ2-5|TRBV7-2
CASSLGAGTQYF
>TRBJ2-1|TRBV20-1
CSARDWTSGGYNEQFF
>TRBJ1-2|TRBV20-1
CSASVAGTGGYTF
>TRBJ2-7|TRBV10-2
CAAYSSFGVYEQYF
>TRBJ2-3|TRBV10-2
CASRSLLTDTQYF
>TRBJ2-1|TRBV5-1
CASRLTGGSYNEQFF
>TRBJ1-4|TRBV4-1
CASSQGGRGTATNEKLFF
>TRBJ1-1|TRBV9
CASSVAWGQSEAFF
>TRBJ2-5|TRBV20-1
CSARGSRNPAQETQYF
>TRBJ1-5|TRBV6-1
CARVDRTSNQPQHF
>TRBJ1-1|TRBV7-8
CASSLVTGPTEAFF
>TRBJ2-7|TRBV29-1
CSVESSSSYEQYF
>TRBJ2-7|TRBV2
CATQGPGQGSTYEQYF
>TRBJ2-5|TRBV29-1
CSVPTGVETQYF
>TRBJ1-5|TRBV2
CASNSPYSNQPQHF
>TRBJ2-7|TRBV20-1
CSARDWRSSYEQYF
>TRBJ2-6|TRBV7-9
CASSLVGQGFGANVLTF
>TRBJ1-2|TRBV9
CASRTGVGNYGYTF
>TRBJ2-6|TRBV29-1
CSVIKPRANVLTF
>TRBJ2-5|TRBV12-3/TRBV12-4
CASSAGDRAQETQYF
>TRBJ2-3|TRBV7-9
CASSLPPDSVSSTDTQYF
>TRBJ1-5|TRBV15
CATSRESRTGGTQHF
>TRBJ2-2|TRBV6-1
CASSEQPANTGELFF
>TRBJ2-7|TRBV5-1
CASSRPPGYEQYF
>TRBJ1-3|TRBV12-3/TRBV12-4
CASSIYGARRNTIYF
>TRBJ2-7|TRBV10-3
CAISGMGSYEQYF
>TRBJ2-1|TRBV18
CASSPGRWGEQFF
>TRBJ2-1|TRBV19
CASSIEGGPYHNEQFF
>TRBJ2-2|TRBV19
CASSPHGGTANTGELFF
>TRBJ2-7|TRBV4-1
CASSRKRGTSYEQYF
>TRBJ2-1|TRBV5-1
CASRRTSGGSYNEQFF
>TRBJ1-5|TRBV6-1
CATRELQYNQPQHF
>TRBJ1-1|TRBV5-1
CASSSTGQNTEAFF